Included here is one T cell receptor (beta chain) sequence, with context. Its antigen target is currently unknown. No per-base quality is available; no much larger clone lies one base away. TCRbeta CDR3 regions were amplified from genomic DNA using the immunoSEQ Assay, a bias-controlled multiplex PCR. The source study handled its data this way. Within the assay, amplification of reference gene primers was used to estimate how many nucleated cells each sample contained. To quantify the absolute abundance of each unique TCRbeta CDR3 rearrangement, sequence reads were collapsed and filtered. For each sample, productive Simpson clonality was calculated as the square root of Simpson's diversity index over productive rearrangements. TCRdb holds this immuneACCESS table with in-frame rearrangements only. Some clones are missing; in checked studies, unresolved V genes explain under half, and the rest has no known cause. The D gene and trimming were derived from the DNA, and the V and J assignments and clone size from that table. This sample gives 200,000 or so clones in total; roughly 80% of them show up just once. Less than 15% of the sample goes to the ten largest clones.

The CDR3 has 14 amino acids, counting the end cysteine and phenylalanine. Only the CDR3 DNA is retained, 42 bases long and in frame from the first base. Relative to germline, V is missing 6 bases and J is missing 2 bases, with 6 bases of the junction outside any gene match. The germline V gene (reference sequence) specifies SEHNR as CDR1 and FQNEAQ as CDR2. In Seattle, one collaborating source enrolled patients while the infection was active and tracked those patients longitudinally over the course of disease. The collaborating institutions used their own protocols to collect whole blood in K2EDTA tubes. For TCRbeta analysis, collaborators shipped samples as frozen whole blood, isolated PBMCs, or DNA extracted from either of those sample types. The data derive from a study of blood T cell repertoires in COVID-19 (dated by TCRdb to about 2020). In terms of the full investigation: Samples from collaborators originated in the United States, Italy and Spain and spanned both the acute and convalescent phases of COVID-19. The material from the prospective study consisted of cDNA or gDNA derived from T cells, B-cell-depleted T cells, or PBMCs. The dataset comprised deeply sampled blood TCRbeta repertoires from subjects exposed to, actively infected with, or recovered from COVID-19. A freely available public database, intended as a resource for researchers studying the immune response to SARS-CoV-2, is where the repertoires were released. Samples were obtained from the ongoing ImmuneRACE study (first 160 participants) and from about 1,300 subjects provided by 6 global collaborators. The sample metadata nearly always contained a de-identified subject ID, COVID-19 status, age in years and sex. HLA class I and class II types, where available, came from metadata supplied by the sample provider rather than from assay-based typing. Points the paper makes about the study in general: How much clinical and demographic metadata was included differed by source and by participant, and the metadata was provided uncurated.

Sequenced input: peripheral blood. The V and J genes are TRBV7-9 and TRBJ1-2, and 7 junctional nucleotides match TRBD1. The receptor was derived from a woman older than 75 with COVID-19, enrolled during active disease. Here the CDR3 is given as CASSSDRPNYGYTF. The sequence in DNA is TGTGCCAGCAGTTCGGACAGGCCGAACTATGGCTACACCTTC.